These 32 T cell receptor delta chains were sequenced from one sample in a study of γδ T cells in repeated Plasmodium falciparum infection (dated by TCRdb to the early 2020s). For bulk TCR repertoire analysis, Vgamma9/Vdelta2+ and Vdelta2-negative gammadelta T cell populations were isolated by flow sorting from peripheral blood mononuclear cells. The library was obtained by multiplex PCR. Data came from an Illumina MiSeq. TCRdb recomputed clones from the public reads with CATT; identical DNA rows were then combined. This sample has approximately 93,000 delta-chain clones in its table, and roughly 0.98% of those were observed once. The top ten constitute more than 9% of the sample. Source material: gamma-delta T cells from blood. The receptor source for this set is a pool of human donors (malaria-infected and uninfected, not separated).

This clone was observed a few times. Since a far larger clone is one base different, this is likely a read error. This CDR3 is also generated by other DNA sequences in the sample. V usage is TRDV1 and J usage is TRDJ2; 11 bases match TRDD3. Germline matching of the DNA provided the J gene here, since TCRdb leaves it blank. CDR3 length: 19 residues. From germline, CDR1 is TSWWSYY and CDR2 QGS. The CDR3 sequence is CALGDYSFWGIPTTAQLFF. The CDR3 DNA is TGTGCTCTAGGGGATTATTCCTTCTGGGGGATACCAACTACAGCACAACTCTTCTTT.

This clone was observed a few times. A far larger clone lies a single base away; this is likely a read error. Within the sample, other DNA sequences also encode this same CDR3. The rearrangement links TRDV1 to TRDJ1; D not resolved. TCRdb gives no J gene; it was assigned here by matching the DNA to germline. In germline, CDR1 is TSWWSYY, CDR2 QGS. V was shortened by 8 bases and J by 5 bases, with 24 bases between the two germline ends. The CDR3 spans 16 residues. In DNA form, the CDR3 reads TGTGCTCTTCTGACCGCAACAAGGAGTTCGGCTGATAAACTCATCTTT. This sequence encodes CALLTATRSSADKLIF.

Remarks on this clone: It differs at one base from a far larger clone, so likely a read error. The sample carries other DNA sequences with the same CDR3. The rearrangement links TRDV1 to TRDJ1; the match to TRDD3 covers 13 bases. The V and J ends lost 2 bases and 0 bases, in that order; junction bases with no gene match: 15. Germline V gene data show CDR1 as TSWWSYY and CDR2 as QGS. The CDR3 spans 21 residues. The CDR3 here is CALGEWNWGIRRPPYTDKLIF. Here the CDR3 DNA reads TGTGCTCTTGGGGAATGGAACTGGGGGATACGTCGACCACCGTACACCGATAAACTCATCTTT.

The table lists this clone with many counts. A far larger clone is one nucleotide away, so this likely arose from a read error. Other DNA sequences within the sample encode an identical CDR3. V is TRDV1 and J is TRDJ1; possible D gene TRDD2, 5 bases. From germline, CDR1 is TSWWSYY and CDR2 QGS. The V and J ends lost 3 bases and 2 bases respectively, with 22 bases between them. This CDR3 is built from 18 residues. The DNA for the CDR3 is TGTGCTCTTGGGGACTTTCCACCATTTCCTGGTCGAACCGATAAACTCATCTTT. Its protein is CALGDFPPFPGRTDKLIF.

This clone came up a few times. With only one base between it and a far larger clone, this is likely a read error. The identical CDR3 is also encoded by other nucleotide sequences in the sample. No call exists for the J gene, whereas the V gene is TRDV2; the table calls TRDD3, which could not be checked here. Germline CDR1 GEAIGNYY, CDR2 EKD. There are 15 residues in the CDR3. Here the CDR3 reads CACDNLGDKTDKLIF. Here the CDR3 DNA reads TGTGCCTGTGACAATCTGGGGGATAAGACCGATAAGCTCATCTTT.

At least ten counts were recorded for this clone. The rearrangement links TRDV1 to TRDJ1; 7 nucleotides align to TRDD3. The ends lost 7 bases at V and 1 base at J; junction bases unmatched: 12. This CDR3 contains 16 residues. Germline CDR1 and CDR2: TSWWSYY and QGS. CDR3: CALVVTGAGSTDKLIF. DNA of the CDR3: TGTGCTCTTGTAGTAACTGGGGCCGGGAGCACCGATAAACTCATCTTT.

This clone showed up just a few times. TCRdb attributes to this sequence the protein of a much larger clone, which differs from the DNA translation at residue 17; a read error is likely, and the protein displayed is translated from the DNA. The chain recombines TRDV1 with TRDJ1; D gene unclear. This CDR3 has 18 amino acids. CDR1 and CDR2 from the germline V gene are TSWWSYY and QGS. As DNA, the CDR3 is TGTGCTCTTGGGGAACTTTTCCCCATTCCGGGCGAATCTGGTAAACTCACCTTT. It codes for CALGELFPIPGESGKLTF.

This clone showed up just a few times. TCRdb lists the protein of a much larger clone for this DNA, which differs at residue 7, so this is likely a read error; the protein given here is translated from the DNA itself. The rearrangement joins TRDV2 to TRDJ1, with 9 bases lining up with TRDD3. J gave up 0 bases and V 3 bases, and 13 bases lay outside the gene matches. The CDR3 loop spans 18 amino acids. CDR1 and CDR2 from the germline V gene are GEAIGNYY and EKD. The CDR3: CACDALPGDTSYTDKLIF. The CDR3 nucleotides are TGTGCCTGTGACGCTTTACCGGGGGATACTTCCTACACCGATAAACTCATCTTT.

There are a few counts of this clone. The translation of this DNA and the TCRdb protein of a much larger clone differ at residue 6, probably owing to a read error; the protein shown here is translated from the DNA. V usage is TRDV1 and J usage is TRDJ1; TRDD2 is a possible D gene (5 bases). Because TCRdb records no J gene, it was assigned here through a match of the DNA to germline. V dropped 6 bases and J dropped 9 bases, with 23 bases sitting between them. Germline CDR1 TSWWSYY, CDR2 QGS. The CDR3 consists of 15 residues. The CDR3 is CALGPSLRLDYELIF. The CDR3 DNA follows: TGTGCTCTTGGCCCCTCCCTACGTCTAGACTATGAACTCATCTTT.

This clone has at least ten counts. This DNA's translation and the protein TCRdb lists, from a much larger clone, do not match at residue 15, likely due to a read error; the protein shown is translated from the DNA. The V call is TRDV2, the J call TRDJ1; TRDD3 agrees at 9 bases. The J gene comes from matching the DNA to germline here; TCRdb lacks it. This CDR3 region has 18 residues. The germline CDR1 and CDR2 sequences are GEAIGNYY and EKD. The CDR3 region has the DNA TGTGCCTGTGACACCGTAGGGGGGGATACTCTGTACACCGATGAACTCATCTTT. This translates into CACDTVGGDTLYTDELIF.

This clone was picked up a small number of times. A far larger clone lies a single base away; this is likely a read error. Within the sample, other DNA sequences also encode this same CDR3. This chain uses TRDV2 with TRDJ1; 8 positions match TRDD3. V lost 3 bases and J lost 0; bases outside the gene matches: 14. CDR3 size: 18 residues. Per the germline V gene, CDR1 is GEAIGNYY and CDR2 is EKD. The CDR3 here is CACDAINTGGLYTDKLIF. CDR3 nucleotide sequence: TGTGCCTGTGACGCCATTAATACTGGGGGCTTGTACACCGATAAACTCATCTTT.

About this clone: The protein given by TCRdb reflects a much larger clone and differs at residue 5 from this DNA's translation, likely from a read error; the protein shown is the DNA's translation. The chain recombines TRDV2 with TRDJ1; 13 bases are a match to TRDD3. The J gene was missing in TCRdb and was found by matching the end of the DNA to germline. This CDR3 is 19 amino acids long. The V gene's germline CDR1 is GEAIGNYY and CDR2 EKD. With V trimmed by 3 bases and J by 0 bases, 12 bases remained unmatched. CDR3 nucleotide sequence: TGTGCCTGTGACGCCGTAGCGACTGGGGGATACGACTACACCGATAAACTCATCTTT. This encodes CACDAVATGGYDYTDKLIF.

Only a few counts were recorded for this clone. The protein recorded in TCRdb matches a much larger clone and deviates from this DNA's translation at residue 16, suggesting a read error; the protein here is obtained by translating the DNA. The V and J genes are TRDV1 and TRDJ1; the D gene could be TRDD2 or TRDD3 (5 bases each). This CDR3 has 19 residues. Per germline, CDR1 TSWWSYY and CDR2 QGS. V was trimmed by 0 bases and J by 9 bases, leaving 29 bases between them. The CDR3 bases are TGTGCTCTTGGGGAACTCGGGATCCCTACCGAATTAGGAAGGAGTGAACTCATCTTT. Its protein product is CALGELGIPTELGRSELIF.

This clone was counted at least ten times. This probably arose from a read error, given a far larger clone one base away. The same CDR3 is also encoded by other DNA sequences in this sample. The chain employs TRDV1 and TRDJ1, with 9 bases aligning to TRDD3. The trim removed 4 bases at V and 2 bases at J, leaving 11 bases unmatched. This CDR3 region has 17 residues. Germline CDR1 TSWWSYY, CDR2 QGS. CDR3 nucleotide sequence: TGTGCTCTTGGGGTCGGAGCTGGGGGATTCTCTACCGATAAACTCATCTTT. Encoded protein: CALGVGAGGFSTDKLIF.

In this sample, this clone turned up a few times. The TCRdb record carries a much larger clone's protein, which differs from this DNA's translation at residue 3; a read error is the likely cause, and the protein listed here is the DNA translation. This chain links TRDV2 with TRDJ1, with D perhaps TRDD3 (5 bases). The J gene, left out of TCRdb, was set here by checking the DNA against germline. The CDR3 loop spans 21 amino acids. Looked up from germline, CDR1 is GEAIGNYY and CDR2 is EKD. For the CDR3, the DNA is TGTGCCCGTGACCCCTTAGGGGCCGGAGAGGATATGGGGCTTGACACCGATAAACTCATCTTT. Amino acid sequence: CARDPLGAGEDMGLDTDKLIF.

Concerning this clone: TCRdb's protein for this DNA is that of a much larger clone and differs from the translation at residue 14, likely a read error; the protein shown is the DNA translation. The chain links TRDV1 to TRDJ1, with 8 bases fitting TRDD3. The V segment lost 3 bases and the J segment 3 bases; nucleotides outside the gene matches: 27. This CDR3 region has 22 residues. Germline CDR1 reads TSWWSYY; CDR2 reads QGS. The CDR3 region has the DNA TGTGCTCTTGGGGAGCCCAATACAGCTCGGATACTGGGGGCCCTCCTGCCCGATAAACTCATCTTT. Translating gives CALGEPNTARILGALLPDKLIF.

This clone has more than one count but fewer than ten. A read error is the likely source, as a far larger clone sits one nucleotide away. Other DNA sequences of this sample code for an identical CDR3. V is TRDV2 and J is TRDJ3; D possibly uses TRDD2 or TRDD3 (5 bases each). The CDR3 is made up of 24 amino acids. Germline CDR1 reads GEAIGNYY; CDR2 reads EKD. CDR3 loop: CACDPVNPSSFHGETSWDTRQMFF. CDR3 coding DNA: TGTGCCTGTGACCCGGTCAATCCTTCATCTTTTCATGGGGAGACCTCCTGGGACACCCGACAAATGTTTTTC.

Remarks on this clone: TCRdb's listed protein matches a much larger clone and diverges from this DNA's translation at residue 16, likely through a read error; the protein shown comes from the DNA. The V gene was identified as TRDV2, while no J gene was called; the DNA was not used to check the table's D call, TRDD3. CDR1 is GEAIGNYY and CDR2 is EKD in the germline V gene. The CDR3 totals 18 residues. The CDR3 sequence is CACDTVGLGDQYTDKPIF. The CDR3 DNA follows: TGTGCCTGTGACACTGTTGGGCTGGGGGATCAGTACACCGATAAACCCATCTTT.

For this clone: A far larger clone is off by one base, so a read error is likely. The identical CDR3 is also encoded by other nucleotide sequences in the sample. The V gene call reads TRDV2; no J gene was called; the table assigns TRDD3, which was not confirmed against the DNA. The CDR3 extends over 17 amino acids. Per the germline V gene, CDR1 is GEAIGNYY and CDR2 is EKD. This CDR3 is CACDTVGLGDSTDKLIF. Written as DNA, the CDR3 is TGTGCCTGTGACACCGTTGGCCTGGGGGATTCCACCGATAAACTCATCTTC.

Notes on this clone: The protein that TCRdb holds for this DNA derives from a much larger clone and differs from the translated DNA at residue 22, which likely indicates a read error; the protein shown here is translated from the DNA. The chain employs TRDV1 and TRDJ1, with 13 bases aligning to TRDD3. The J gene, not given by TCRdb, was assigned here from a germline match of the nucleotide sequence. Germline V gene sequence: CDR1 TSWWSYY, CDR2 QGS. This CDR3 contains 26 residues. DNA for the CDR3: TGTGCTCTTGGGGATCCCGAGATCTTCCGTTCCCTTGTACTGGGGGATACGCGCGCACACACCAATAAACTCATCTTT. Its protein is CALGDPEIFRSLVLGDTRAHTNKLIF.

This clone was counted ten times or more. This chain joins TRDV1 and TRDJ1, with 7 bases identical to TRDD3. This CDR3 is 15 amino acids long. The ends lost 2 bases at V and 3 bases at J; junction bases unmatched: 6. From germline, CDR1 is TSWWSYY and CDR2 QGS. DNA of the CDR3: TGTGCTCTTGGGGAAAAGCATGGATACGCCGATAAACTCATCTTT. Translation: CALGEKHGYADKLIF.

This clone showed up just a few times. TCRdb's protein, taken from a much larger clone, differs from this DNA's translation at residue 7, likely owing to a read error; the protein displayed comes from the DNA. The CDR3 DNA sequence: TGTGCTCTTCGGCCCGATCGCCCTTTCTGGGGGATACGCACCGATAAACTCATCTTT. It specifies CALRPDRPFWGIRTDKLIF. The chain employs TRDV1 and TRDJ1, with TRDD3 matching over 12 bases. The CDR3 contains 19 residues. CDR1 is TSWWSYY, CDR2 QGS, per germline. V trimming: 8 bases; J trimming: 1 base; junction bases outside the gene matches: 17.

Details on this clone: This probably arose from a read error, given a far larger clone one base away. The same CDR3 can be traced to other DNA sequences in this sample. No call exists for the J gene, whereas the V gene is TRDV2; the table gives TRDD3 as D, unverified against the DNA. Germline V gene lookup returns CDR1 GEAIGNYY and CDR2 EKD. The CDR3 has 14 residues. This CDR3 is CACDFLGDTDKLIF. Here the CDR3 DNA reads TGTGCCTGTGACTTCCTGGGGGACACCGATAAACTCATCTTC.

In its sample, this clone was seen a few times. A far larger clone is just one base off, so this is likely a read error. Other DNA sequences in this sample translate to the same CDR3. The J gene is TRDJ1, the V gene TRDV2; 12 bases align to TRDD3. CDR3 length: 16 amino acids. Germline V lookup: CDR1 GEAIGNYY, CDR2 EKD. CDR3 protein: CACDDITGGYTDKLIF. In nucleotides, the CDR3 is TGTGCCTGTGACGACATTACTGGGGGATACACCGACAAACTCATCTTT.

Ten or more counts support this clone. TCRdb's entry gives the protein of a much larger clone, which mismatches this DNA's translation at residue 15, likely from a read error; the protein reported here is translated from the DNA. The chain has TRDV1 and TRDJ1, with D perhaps being TRDD2 or TRDD3 (5 bases each). This CDR3 is built from 23 residues. CDR1 and CDR2 (germline): TSWWSYY, QGS. The V end was cut by 3 bases, the J end by 10 bases, with 45 bases between. Here the CDR3 DNA reads TGTGCTCTTGGGGACTCGACCTTCAACGGCATACGAAACGGCCGGGGCCCGACCGGGGGACTCATCTTT. It encodes CALGDSTFNGIRNGRGPTGGLIF.

This clone has only a few counts. A read error is likely here: a far larger clone is one base away. Distinct nucleotide sequences in the sample also encode this CDR3. The chain employs TRDV1 and TRDJ1; 8 nucleotides align to TRDD3. The CDR3 extends over 21 amino acids. Germline V gene lookup returns CDR1 TSWWSYY and CDR2 QGS. V shed 5 bases and J 0 bases; nucleotides not matched to a gene: 23. Here the CDR3 DNA reads TGTGCTCTTGGGATTCGGCCTTCCCGCTACTGGGGGGTTCCATACACCGATAAACTCATCTTT. It codes for CALGIRPSRYWGVPYTDKLIF.

This clone has a handful of counts. The protein TCRdb lists belongs to a much larger clone and differs from this DNA's translation at residue 12, which points to a read error; the protein shown is made from the DNA. CDR3 in amino acids: CALGEFAWGMKMTDKLIF. The DNA of the CDR3 is TGTGCTCTTGGGGAATTCGCCTGGGGGATGAAGATGACCGATAAACTCATCTTT. The rearrangement links TRDV1 to TRDJ1, with 9 bases fitting TRDD3. The J gene was not available in TCRdb and was assigned here by matching the DNA to germline segments. This CDR3 is built from 18 residues. V gave up 2 bases and J gave up 2 bases; unmatched junction bases: 12. Germline V gene sequence: CDR1 TSWWSYY, CDR2 QGS.

This clone was detected only a few times. A read error likely explains why the TCRdb protein, taken from a much larger clone, differs from this DNA's translation at residue 6; the protein shown is translated from the DNA. The gene calls are TRDV1 and TRDJ1, with 7 positions matching TRDD3. The germline V gene has CDR1 TSWWSYY and CDR2 QGS. V lost 7 bases and J lost 9; bases outside the gene matches: 8. CDR3 length equals 12 residues. The CDR3, as DNA: TGTGCTCTTGTATCAGCGGATACGGAACTCATCTTT. Translation gives CALVSADTELIF.

Note on this clone: A far larger clone is just one base off, so this is likely a read error. Other DNA sequences of this sample code for an identical CDR3. The gene calls are TRDV1 and TRDJ1; unclear D gene. Matching the DNA to germline supplied the J gene, which TCRdb does not give. CDR1 and CDR2 (germline): TSWWSYY, QGS. The CDR3 has 16 residues. The V and J ends lost 0 bases and 4 bases respectively, with 15 bases between them. The CDR3 sequence: CALGELKGRSVDKLIF. CDR3 sequence (DNA): TGTGCTCTTGGGGAACTGAAAGGACGAAGCGTCGATAAACTCATCTTT.

A few counts support this clone. The protein TCRdb lists belongs to a much larger clone and differs from this DNA's translation at residue 17, which points to a read error; the protein shown is made from the DNA. This sequence joins TRDV1 and TRDJ3; the match to TRDD3 covers 8 bases. The CDR3 is made up of 22 amino acids. Germline CDR1 reads TSWWSYY; CDR2 reads QGS. In DNA form, the CDR3 reads TGTGCTCTTGGCTTCCAACACGGGCCGACTGGGGGGGGCTCCTGGGACGCCCGACAGATGTTTTTC. It encodes CALGFQHGPTGGGSWDARQMFF.

A remark on this clone: One base separates it from a far larger clone, so it is likely a read error. Other nucleotide sequences in the sample specify the same CDR3. The rearrangement links TRDV1 to TRDJ1; TRDD3 aligns across 8 bases. Per the germline V gene, CDR1 is TSWWSYY and CDR2 is QGS. CDR3 length: 22 amino acids. With V trimmed by 2 bases and J by 0 bases, 23 bases remained unmatched. CDR3 protein: CALGESHALRIRGIEDTDKLIF. The CDR3 coding sequence is TGTGCTCTTGGGGAATCTCACGCCCTACGCATACGGGGGATAGAGGACACCGATAAACTCATCTTT.

The table lists this clone with a few counts. This likely stems from a read error, as it lies one base from a far larger clone. Additional DNA sequences in this sample encode the identical CDR3. The rearrangement uses TRDV1 and TRDJ1; TRDD3 matches at 13 bases. TCRdb is silent on the J gene; assignment here came from matching the DNA to germline. The CDR3 length is 21 residues. The V gene's germline CDR1 is TSWWSYY and CDR2 QGS. The CDR3 loop is CALGEWNWGIRRPPYTDKLIF. The CDR3 DNA follows: TGTGCCCTTGGGGAATGGAACTGGGGGATACGTCGGCCACCGTACACCGATAAACTCATCTTT.